The clone carrying this T cell receptor (beta chain) was seen many times. The data were taken from a study of CDR3 diversity in severe acne. TCRdb independently ran MiXCR on the PCR reads; one entry per CDR3 protein. The sample has over 85,000 distinct CDR3 sequences; around 53% are singletons. The specimen sequenced was blood. This clonotype was sampled from a male donor with acne.

In DNA, the CDR3 is TGCAGCGTTCGCGGACGCTTGCGAGAGACCCAGTACTTC. This encodes CSVRGRLRETQYF. This rearrangement joins TRBV29-1 to TRBJ2-5; no clear D. Trimming cost V 5 bases and J 4 bases, with 14 bases left between them. This CDR3 contains 13 residues. The germline V gene encodes CDR1 SQVTM and CDR2 ANQGSEA.